The entry below describes one T cell receptor beta chain. This entry is derived from a study of blood T cell repertoires in COVID-19. Background on the study: Specimens from acute and convalescent COVID-19 originated in the United States, Italy and Spain. In each case, the material was cDNA or gDNA derived from T cells, B-cell-depleted T cells, or PBMCs.

Under the authors' procedure: Amplification from reference gene primers served as the basis for estimated nucleated cell counts. Here immunoSEQ multiplex PCR was the method, and the copy in TCRdb shows in-frame clones only, minus some. V, J and clone size were drawn from that table, and D and trimming were deduced from the DNA. This table holds roughly 70,000 clones, roughly nine tenths found once. CDR3 size: 18 residues. Germline CDR1 reads SGHRS; CDR2 reads YFSETQ. V shed 0 bases and J shed 1 base, with 19 bases lying between them. Sequencing used peripheral blood. This chain joins TRBV5-1 and TRBJ2-5, with a weak D call TRBD2 (6 bases). This receptor was obtained from a man in his 70s with active COVID-19. The CDR3 spells CASSLAGGGNLIQETQYF. The CDR3, as DNA: TGCGCCAGCAGCTTGGCCGGTGGCGGGAATCTCATCCAAGAGACCCAGTACTTC.